The rows below give T cell receptor beta chains drawn from one sample of a study of blood T cell repertoires in COVID-19. Sequencing used immunoSEQ multiplex PCR; TCRdb keeps in-frame clones, though not all of them. The sample includes 70,000 to 95,000 clones, 88% of them seen just once. Sequenced input: peripheral blood. Receptor source: a woman of 80 years or more with acute or convalescent COVID-19. The CDR3 runs from the conserved cysteine through the conserved F or W. D genes are given only for firm matches. Expanded clones are given a class, and other clones once, few, many or no size at all.

cdr3_length clone_size d_call j_call v_call cdr3_nt cdr3_aa
16 . . TRBJ1-2 TRBV7-2 TGTGCCAGCAGCCCCATGGGGGGGAGATCTAACTATGGCTACACCTTC CASSPMGGRSNYGYTF
15 once TRBD2 TRBJ2-1 TRBV4-3 TGCGCCAGCAGCCAACAGCGGGGGGGCTACAATGAGCAGTTCTTC CASSQQRGGYNEQFF
13 . . TRBJ1-1 TRBV3-1/TRBV3-2 TGTGCCAGCAGCCAAGGAGGAAACACTGAAGCTTTCTTT CASSQGGNTEAFF
13 once . TRBJ2-3 TRBV2 TGTGCCAGCGTGAGCGGGAGCACAGATACGCAGTATTTT CASVSGSTDTQYF
13 once TRBD1 TRBJ1-1 TRBV6-5 TGTGCCAGTCCTACAGGGGGCTTGGGTGAAGCTTTCTTT CASPTGGLGEAFF
12 once . TRBJ1-1 TRBV5-7 TGTGCCAGCAGCTTGGGGCGTGCCGGGGCTTTCTTT CASSLGRAGAFF
13 . . TRBJ2-3 TRBV5-8 TGTGCCAGCAGCACACAGGGCACAGATACGCAGTATTTT CASSTQGTDTQYF
14 . . TRBJ1-2 TRBV19 TGTGCCAGTAGTAGGGGGGACCTAAACTATGGCTACACCTTC CASSRGDLNYGYTF
16 . TRBD2 TRBJ2-1 TRBV6-4 TGTGCCAGCAGGCGAGAAGCGGGGGCTCCGGGATATGAGCAGTTCTTC CASRREAGAPGYEQFF
17 once TRBD2 TRBJ2-3 TRBV13 TGTGCCAGCAGCTCCTCGGGACTAGCGGGGTTCACAGATACGCAGTATTTT CASSSSGLAGFTDTQYF
20 . TRBD2 TRBJ2-3 TRBV12-5 TGTGCTAGTGGTTTGGTACCCTTCCTTGGGGCGGGGGGACGCACAGATACGCAGTATTTT CASGLVPFLGAGGRTDTQYF
14 . . TRBJ2-7 TRBV5-1 TGCGCCAGCAGTGACGGGAGCCGCTCCTACGAGCAGTACTTC CASSDGSRSYEQYF
17 . TRBD2 TRBJ2-3 TRBV27 TGTGCCAGCAGTTTCGGACTAGCGGGAGGGCCGGGGAATACGCAGTATTTT CASSFGLAGGPGNTQYF
12 . . TRBJ2-5 TRBV5-4 TGTGCCAGCAGCTTCGACCAAGAGACCCAGTACTTC CASSFDQETQYF
13 . . TRBJ2-3 TRBV6-5 TGTGCCAGCTTTGCTAGCGGCACAGATACGCAGTATTTT CASFASGTDTQYF
15 . TRBD2 TRBJ2-7 TRBV30 TGTGCCGCCTCCGGGACTAGCCCTATTACCTACGAGCAGTACTTC CAASGTSPITYEQYF
13 . . TRBJ1-2 TRBV19 TGTGCCAGTTCTGTGGGGGGGTCTAGTGGCTACACCTTC CASSVGGSSGYTF
14 . . TRBJ1-1 TRBV6-1 TGTGCCAGCAGTGAGAAGGACTTTAACACTGAAGCTTTCTTT CASSEKDFNTEAFF
16 . . TRBJ2-3 TRBV4-1 TGCGCCAGCAGCCACCAGCCAGGGACTAGCACAGATACGCAGTATTTT CASSHQPGTSTDTQYF
18 . TRBD2 TRBJ2-1 TRBV3-1/TRBV3-2 TGTGCCAGCAGCCATAGCCCTAGCGGGGGGAGATCCTACAATGAGCAGTTCTTC CASSHSPSGGRSYNEQFF
14 . TRBD1 TRBJ1-4 TRBV28 TGTGCCAGCAGTTCCGGGACAGGGAATGAAAAACTGTTTTTT CASSSGTGNEKLFF
14 . . TRBJ2-7 TRBV15 TGTGCCACCAGCAGAGTCGAGGGTTCCTACGAGCAGTACTTC CATSRVEGSYEQYF
17 . TRBD2 TRBJ2-2 TRBV5-6 TGTGCCAGCAGCTTGTTGGCGGGACTAACGAACACCGGGGAGCTGTTTTTT CASSLLAGLTNTGELFF
15 . TRBD1 TRBJ2-7 TRBV19 TGTGCCAGTAGTATTCAGGGGGCCAGGTCCTACGAGCAGTACTTC CASSIQGARSYEQYF
14 . . TRBJ2-1 TRBV2 TGTGCCAGCCTCCCACAGGGTCGAAGTGATGAGCAGTTCTTC CASLPQGRSDEQFF
12 . TRBD2 TRBJ2-7 TRBV6-5 TGTGCCAGCAAGCGGGGAACCTACGAGCAGTACTTC CASKRGTYEQYF
16 . TRBD1 TRBJ2-1 TRBV4-3 TGCGCCAGCAGCCAAGACGGGCAGGGGGCTTACAATGAGCAGTTCTTC CASSQDGQGAYNEQFF
13 . TRBD1 TRBJ2-2 TRBV25-1 TGTGCCAGCAGACAGGGGACGGCCGGGGAGCTGTTTTTT CASRQGTAGELFF
18 . TRBD1 TRBJ1-1 TRBV15 TGTGCCACCAGCAGAGATCGTAACAGGGGATGGGGAGGCACTGAAGCTTTCTTT CATSRDRNRGWGGTEAFF
14 . TRBD1 TRBJ2-5 TRBV11-2 TGTGCCAGCAGCCGGGGACAGGGGGCAGAGACCCAGTACTTC CASSRGQGAETQYF
16 few TRBD1 TRBJ2-7 TRBV7-8 TGTGCCAGCAGCTCGCCATCGGGACAGGGCTCCTACGAGCAGTACTTC CASSSPSGQGSYEQYF
12 once . TRBJ1-2 TRBV12-3/TRBV12-4 TGTGCCAGCAGTTTGGAGGGCTATGGCTACACCTTC CASSLEGYGYTF
15 once TRBD1 TRBJ1-5 TRBV6-2/TRBV6-3 TGTGCCAGCAGTCAGGACAGGATCGGCAATCAGCCCCAGCATTTT CASSQDRIGNQPQHF
16 . TRBD2 TRBJ2-5 TRBV2 TGTGCCAGCAGTGCACTAGCGGGAGTTGGTTGGGAGACCCAGTACTTC CASSALAGVGWETQYF
15 . TRBD1 TRBJ1-2 TRBV5-1 TGCGCCAGCTCAAATTGGGGACAGGGTCTACGTGGCTACACCTTC CASSNWGQGLRGYTF
13 . TRBD1 TRBJ1-2 TRBV7-2 TGTGCCAGCAGCTCGGGACAGGGGGATGGCTACACCTTC CASSSGQGDGYTF
14 . . TRBJ1-6 TRBV2 TGTGCCAGCAGTGAAGGACTAGGAAATTCACCCCTCCACTTT CASSEGLGNSPLHF
16 . TRBD2 TRBJ2-1 TRBV15 TGTGCCACCAGCAGGACTAGCGGGAGCTCCTACAATGAGCAGTTCTTC CATSRTSGSSYNEQFF
13 few . TRBJ2-1 TRBV6-6 TGTGCCAGCAGCCCGCGGGGTTCCAATGAGCAGTTCTTC CASSPRGSNEQFF
17 . TRBD2 TRBJ2-1 TRBV7-9 TGTGCCAGCAGCTTCACCGGGACTAGCGGCTCCTACAATGAGCAGTTCTTC CASSFTGTSGSYNEQFF
13 few . TRBJ1-2 TRBV7-9 TGTGCCAGCAGCTCCCACAGGGCGGATGGCTACACCTTC CASSSHRADGYTF
14 . TRBD2 TRBJ2-1 TRBV10-3 TGTGCCATCAGGACTAGCGGGAGGGAAAATGAGCAGTTCTTC CAIRTSGRENEQFF